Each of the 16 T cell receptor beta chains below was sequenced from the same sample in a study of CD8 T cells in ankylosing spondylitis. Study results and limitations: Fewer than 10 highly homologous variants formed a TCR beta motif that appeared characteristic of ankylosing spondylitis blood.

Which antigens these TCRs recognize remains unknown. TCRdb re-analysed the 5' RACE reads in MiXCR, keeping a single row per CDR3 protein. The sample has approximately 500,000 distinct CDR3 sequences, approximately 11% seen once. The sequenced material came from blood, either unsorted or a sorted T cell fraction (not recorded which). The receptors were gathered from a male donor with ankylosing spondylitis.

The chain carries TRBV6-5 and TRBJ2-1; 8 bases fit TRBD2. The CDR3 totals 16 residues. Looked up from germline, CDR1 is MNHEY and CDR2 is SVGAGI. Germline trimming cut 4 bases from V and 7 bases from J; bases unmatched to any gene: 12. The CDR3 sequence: CASSSLDGRGRNEQFF. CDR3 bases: TGTGCCAGCAGTTCCTTAGACGGGAGGGGGAGGAATGAGCAGTTCTTC.

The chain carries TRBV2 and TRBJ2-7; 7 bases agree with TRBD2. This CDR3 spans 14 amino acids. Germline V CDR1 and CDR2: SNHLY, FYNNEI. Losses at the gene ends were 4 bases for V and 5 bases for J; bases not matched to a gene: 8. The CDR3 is CASSGTGGLHEQYF. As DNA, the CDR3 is TGTGCCAGCAGTGGAACGGGAGGTCTCCACGAGCAGTACTTC.

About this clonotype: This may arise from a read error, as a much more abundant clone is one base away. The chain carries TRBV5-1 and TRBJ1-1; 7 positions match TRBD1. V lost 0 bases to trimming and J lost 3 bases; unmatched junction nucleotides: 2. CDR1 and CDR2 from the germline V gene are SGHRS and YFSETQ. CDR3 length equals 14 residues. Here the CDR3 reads CASSLEGGHTEAFF. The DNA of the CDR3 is TGCGCCAGCAGCTTGGAAGGGGGCCACACTGAAGCTTTCTTT. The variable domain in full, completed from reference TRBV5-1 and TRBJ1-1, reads KAGVTQTPRYLIKTRGQQVTLSCSPISGHRSVSWYQQTPGQGLQFLFEYFSETQRNKGNFPGRFSGRQFSNSRSEMNVSTLELGDSALYLCASSLEGGHTEAFFGQGTRLTVV.

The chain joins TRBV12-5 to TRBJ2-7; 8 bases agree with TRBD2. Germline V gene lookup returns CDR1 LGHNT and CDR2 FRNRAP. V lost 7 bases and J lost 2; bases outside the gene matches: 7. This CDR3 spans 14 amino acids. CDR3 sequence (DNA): TGTGCTAGTGCCCTGACGGGACTAGCCTACGAGCAGTACGTC. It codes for CASALTGLAYEQYV.

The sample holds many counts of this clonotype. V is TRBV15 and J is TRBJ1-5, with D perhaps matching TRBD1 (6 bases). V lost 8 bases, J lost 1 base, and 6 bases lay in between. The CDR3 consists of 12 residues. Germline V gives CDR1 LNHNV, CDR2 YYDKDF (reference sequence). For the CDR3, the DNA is TGTGCCACCGGACAGAGCAATCAGCCCCAGCATTTT. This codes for CATGQSNQPQHF.

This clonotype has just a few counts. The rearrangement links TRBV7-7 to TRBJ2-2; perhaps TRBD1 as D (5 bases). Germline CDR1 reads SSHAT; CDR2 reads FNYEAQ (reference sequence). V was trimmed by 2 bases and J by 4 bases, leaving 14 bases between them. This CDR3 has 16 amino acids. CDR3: CASSLTQVEITGELFF. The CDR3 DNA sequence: TGTGCCAGCAGCTTAACACAGGTCGAGATCACCGGGGAGCTGTTTTTT.

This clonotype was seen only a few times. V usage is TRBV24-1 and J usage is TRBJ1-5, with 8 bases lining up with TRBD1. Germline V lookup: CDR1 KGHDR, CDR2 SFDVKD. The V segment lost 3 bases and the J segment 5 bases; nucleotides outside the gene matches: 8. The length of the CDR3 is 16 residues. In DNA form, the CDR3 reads TGTGCCACCAGTGATACGGACAGGGCAGGAGATCAGCCCCAGCATTTT. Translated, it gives CATSDTDRAGDQPQHF.

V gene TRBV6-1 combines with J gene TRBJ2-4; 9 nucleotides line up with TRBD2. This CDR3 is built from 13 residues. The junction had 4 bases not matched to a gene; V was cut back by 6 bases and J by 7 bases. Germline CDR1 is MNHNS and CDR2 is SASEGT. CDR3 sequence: CASSAGGENIQYF. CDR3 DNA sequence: TGTGCCAGCAGCGCGGGAGGGGAGAACATTCAGTACTTC.

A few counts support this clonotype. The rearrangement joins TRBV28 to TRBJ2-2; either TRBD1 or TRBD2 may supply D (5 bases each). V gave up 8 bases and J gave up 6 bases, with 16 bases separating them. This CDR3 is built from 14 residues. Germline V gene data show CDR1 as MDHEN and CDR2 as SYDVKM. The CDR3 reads CASVGIRGAGELFF. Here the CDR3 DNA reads TGTGCCAGCGTAGGCATCCGAGGGGCCGGGGAGCTGTTTTTT.

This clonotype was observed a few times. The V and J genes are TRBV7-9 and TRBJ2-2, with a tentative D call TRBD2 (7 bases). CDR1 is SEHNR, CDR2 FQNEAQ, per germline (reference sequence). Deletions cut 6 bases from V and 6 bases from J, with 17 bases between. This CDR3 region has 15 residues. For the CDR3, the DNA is TGTGCCAGCAGACGACTCGGGGGGCGTCCCGGGGAGCTGTTTTTT. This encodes CASRRLGGRPGELFF.

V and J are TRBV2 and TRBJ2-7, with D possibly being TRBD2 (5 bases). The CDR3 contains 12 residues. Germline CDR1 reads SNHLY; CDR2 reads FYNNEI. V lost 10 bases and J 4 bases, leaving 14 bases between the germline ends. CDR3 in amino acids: CATSWESYEQYV. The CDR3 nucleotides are TGTGCCACCTCGTGGGAGTCTTACGAGCAGTACGTC.

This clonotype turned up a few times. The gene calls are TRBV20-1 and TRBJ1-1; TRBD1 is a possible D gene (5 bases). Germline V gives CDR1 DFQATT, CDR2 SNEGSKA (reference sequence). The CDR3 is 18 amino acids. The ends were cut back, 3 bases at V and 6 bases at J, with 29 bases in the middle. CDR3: CSARQRLWPQGSGAEAFF. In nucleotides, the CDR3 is TGCAGTGCTAGGCAACGTCTATGGCCCCAGGGTTCAGGTGCTGAAGCTTTCTTT.

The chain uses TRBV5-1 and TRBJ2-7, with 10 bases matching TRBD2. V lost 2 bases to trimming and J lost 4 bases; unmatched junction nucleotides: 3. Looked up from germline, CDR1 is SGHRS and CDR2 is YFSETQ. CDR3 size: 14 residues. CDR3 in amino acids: CASSLAGGVYEQYV. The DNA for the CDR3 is TGCGCCAGCAGCTTAGCGGGAGGGGTGTACGAGCAGTACGTC.

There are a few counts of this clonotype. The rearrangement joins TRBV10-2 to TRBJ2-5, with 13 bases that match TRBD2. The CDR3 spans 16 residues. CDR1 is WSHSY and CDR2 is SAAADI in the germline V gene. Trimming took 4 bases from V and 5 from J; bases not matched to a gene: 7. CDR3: CASSARTSGSVETQYF. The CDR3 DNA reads TGCGCCAGCAGTGCCCGGACTAGCGGGAGTGTTGAGACCCAGTACTTC.

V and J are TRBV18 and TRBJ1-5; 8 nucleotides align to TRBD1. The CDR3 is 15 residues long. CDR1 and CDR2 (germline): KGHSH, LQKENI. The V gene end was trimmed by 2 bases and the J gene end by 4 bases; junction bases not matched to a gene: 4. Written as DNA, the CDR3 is TGTGCCAGCTCACCATCGGACAGGGATAATCAGCCCCAGCATTTT. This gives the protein CASSPSDRDNQPQHF.

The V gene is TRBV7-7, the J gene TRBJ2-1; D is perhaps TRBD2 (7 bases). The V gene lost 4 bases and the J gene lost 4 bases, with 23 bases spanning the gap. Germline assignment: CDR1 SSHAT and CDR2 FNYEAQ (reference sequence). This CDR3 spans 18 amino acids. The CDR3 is CASSSLSGGRVAYNEQFF. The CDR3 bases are TGTGCCAGCAGCTCCCTTTCGGGGGGCCGCGTCGCTTACAATGAGCAGTTCTTC. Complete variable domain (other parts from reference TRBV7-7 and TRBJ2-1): GAGVSQSPRYKVTKRGQDVTLRCDPISSHATLYWYQQALGQGPEFLTYFNYEAQPDKSGLPSDRFSAERPEGSISTLTIQRTEQRDSAMYRCASSSLSGGRVAYNEQFFGPGTRLTVL.